The 27 T cell receptor beta chains below come from one sample, sequenced in a study of T cell changes during pregnancy in multiple sclerosis. Here immunoSEQ multiplex PCR was the method, and the copy in TCRdb shows in-frame clones only, minus some. The sample records approximately 43,000 clones, around 84% being singletons. The sample in question was CD4+ T cells from peripheral blood mononuclear cells, obtained before pregnancy. These receptors were collected from a female donor with multiple sclerosis, enrolled in a pregnancy study.

The chain recombines TRBV30 with TRBJ2-7, with 9 bases that match TRBD2. This CDR3 has 15 amino acids. Germline V CDR1 and CDR2: GTSNPN, SVGIG (reference sequence). J was trimmed by 7 bases and V by 5 bases; bases with no gene match: 15. CDR3 sequence reads: CAWEIAGAPSEEQYF. The CDR3 DNA is TGTGCCTGGGAGATAGCGGGAGCTCCATCAGAGGAGCAGTACTTC. The full variable domain, its missing parts supplied by reference TRBV30 and TRBJ2-7, is SQTIHQWPATLVQPVGSPLSLECTVEGTSNPNLYWYRQAAGRGLQLLFYSVGIGQISSEVPQNLSASRPQDRQFILSSKKLLLSDSGFYLCAWEIAGAPSEEQYFGPGTRLTVT.

The chain links TRBV6-5 to TRBJ1-2, with a weak D call TRBD1 (6 bases). This CDR3 has 14 residues. The V gene lost 6 bases and the J gene lost 4 bases, with 15 bases spanning the gap. Germline V gene lookup returns CDR1 MNHEY and CDR2 SVGAGI. CDR3 sequence (DNA): TGTGCCAGCAGACTAGGAACAGGGACCTATGGCTACACCTTC. Protein: CASRLGTGTYGYTF.

The chain uses TRBV5-6 and TRBJ2-3, with TRBD2 identical over 12 bases. Per the germline V gene, CDR1 is SGHDT and CDR2 is YYEEEE. J was trimmed by 0 bases and V by 4 bases; bases with no gene match: 12. This CDR3 spans 19 amino acids. CDR3 sequence reads: CASSKLAGGISTSTDTQYF. The DNA of the CDR3 is TGTGCCAGCAGCAAACTAGCGGGAGGCATCTCTACTAGCACAGATACGCAGTATTTT.

V usage is TRBV5-5 and J usage is TRBJ1-3, with D possibly matching TRBD1 (5 bases). V gave up 0 bases and J gave up 3 bases, with 7 bases separating them. Germline CDR1 SGHKS, CDR2 YYEKEE (reference sequence). This CDR3 is 14 amino acids long. The CDR3: CASSLDGGGNTIYF. The CDR3 DNA reads TGTGCCAGCAGCTTGGACGGGGGTGGAAACACCATATATTTT.

Written as DNA, the CDR3 is TGTGCCAGCAGCACCTATTCAACAGGGGACAATGGCTACACCTTC. This translates into CASSTYSTGDNGYTF. This chain links TRBV7-8 with TRBJ1-2; 7 nucleotides align to TRBD1. The CDR3 contains 15 residues. The germline V gene encodes CDR1 SGHVS and CDR2 FQNEAQ. The J segment lost 6 bases and the V segment lost 5 bases, leaving 12 bases of the junction unmatched. The whole variable domain, filled in from reference TRBV7-8 and TRBJ1-2, reads GAGVSQSPRYKVAKRGQDVALRCDPISGHVSLFWYQQALGQGPEFLTYFQNEAQLDKSGLPSDRFFAERPEGSVSTLKIQRTQQEDSAVYLCASSTYSTGDNGYTFGSGTRLTVV.

V and J are TRBV7-3 and TRBJ2-1; D is uncertain. V shed 0 bases and J shed 8 bases, with 11 bases lying between them. From germline, CDR1 is SGHTA and CDR2 FQGTGA. The CDR3 length is 14 residues. The CDR3 sequence is CASSLTSLADEQFF. The DNA of the CDR3 is TGTGCCAGCAGCTTAACGTCACTGGCGGATGAGCAGTTCTTC.

This chain uses TRBV5-1 with TRBJ1-2; 7 nucleotides align to TRBD1. With V trimmed by 4 bases and J by 7 bases, 10 bases remained unmatched. The CDR3 is 14 amino acids. Germline V lookup: CDR1 SGHRS, CDR2 YFSETQ. In DNA form, the CDR3 reads TGCGCCAGCAGCGGAAACCCGACAGGGCCTGGCTACACCTTC. Amino acids: CASSGNPTGPGYTF. Full variable domain (missing parts from reference TRBV5-1 and TRBJ1-2): KAGVTQTPRYLIKTRGQQVTLSCSPISGHRSVSWYQQTPGQGLQFLFEYFSETQRNKGNFPGRFSGRQFSNSRSEMNVSTLELGDSALYLCASSGNPTGPGYTFGSGTRLTVV.

V is TRBV7-9 and J is TRBJ1-1, with TRBD1 as a possible D gene (5 bases). This CDR3 spans 13 amino acids. V shed 2 bases and J shed 8 bases, with 12 bases lying between them. CDR1 and CDR2 (germline): SEHNR, FQNEAQ (reference sequence). In DNA, the CDR3 is TGTGCCAGCAGCTTATTAAACGGGGGAGAAGCTTTCTTT. Protein sequence: CASSLLNGGEAFF.

This chain links TRBV19 with TRBJ2-3; 13 positions match TRBD2. With V trimmed by 5 bases and J by 5 bases, 10 bases remained unmatched. Germline V gene sequence: CDR1 LNHDA, CDR2 SQIVND (reference sequence). The CDR3 consists of 17 residues. This CDR3 reads CASSLDPRLAGGDTQYF. The CDR3, as DNA: TGTGCCAGTAGTCTCGACCCCCGACTAGCGGGAGGAGATACGCAGTATTTT. The full variable domain, with the rest looked up from reference TRBV19 and TRBJ2-3, is DGGITQSPKYLFRKEGQNVTLSCEQNLNHDAMYWYRQDPGQGLRLIYYSQIVNDFQKGDIAEGYSVSREKKESFPLTVTSAQKNPTAFYLCASSLDPRLAGGDTQYFGPGTRLTVL.

The chain is built from TRBV6-4 and TRBJ2-3; 10 nucleotides align to TRBD1. V lost 2 bases to trimming and J lost 1 base; unmatched junction nucleotides: 0. The CDR3 totals 15 residues. CDR1 MRHNA and CDR2 SNTAGT come from the germline V gene. CDR3 residues: CASSDGTGGTDTQYF. CDR3 DNA: TGTGCCAGCAGTGACGGGACAGGGGGCACAGATACGCAGTATTTT.

The CDR3 here is CASSMKAGGPWADTQYF. The CDR3 DNA reads as TGTGCCAGTAGTATGAAGGCGGGGGGGCCGTGGGCAGATACGCAGTATTTT. This chain connects TRBV19 to TRBJ2-3, with 9 positions matching TRBD2. With V trimmed by 3 bases and J by 4 bases, 11 bases remained unmatched. Germline values: CDR1 LNHDA, CDR2 SQIVND (reference sequence). The CDR3 loop spans 17 amino acids.

V and J are TRBV4-3 and TRBJ1-6; 9 bases line up with TRBD1. Trimming removed 4 bases from V and 10 bases from J; junction bases left unmatched: 8. The germline CDR1 and CDR2 sequences are LGHNA and YSLEER. CDR3 length: 15 amino acids. The CDR3 nucleotides read TGCGCCAGCAGCCCGGGACAGGGAATCCAATCACCCCTCCACTTT. Its protein product is CASSPGQGIQSPLHF.

The V and J genes are TRBV19 and TRBJ2-1, with TRBD1 as a possible D gene (5 bases). The CDR3 loop spans 13 amino acids. In germline, CDR1 is LNHDA, CDR2 SQIVND (reference sequence). V was trimmed by 1 base and J by 10 bases, leaving 11 bases between them. CDR3: CASSIGRGKEQFF. For the CDR3, the DNA is TGTGCCAGTAGTATAGGTAGGGGTAAGGAGCAGTTCTTC. The entire variable domain, with the rest obtained from reference TRBV19 and TRBJ2-1, is as follows: DGGITQSPKYLFRKEGQNVTLSCEQNLNHDAMYWYRQDPGQGLRLIYYSQIVNDFQKGDIAEGYSVSREKKESFPLTVTSAQKNPTAFYLCASSIGRGKEQFFGPGTRLTVL.

J is TRBJ1-2 and V is TRBV4-2; 7 bases fit TRBD1. Losses at the gene ends were 5 bases for V and 3 bases for J; bases not matched to a gene: 6. Germline assignment: CDR1 LGHNA and CDR2 YNFKEQ. This CDR3 comprises 14 residues. The CDR3 region has the DNA TGTGCCAGCAGCGGCCGGGACAGATACTATGGCTACACCTTC. It codes for CASSGRDRYYGYTF.

J is TRBJ1-1 and V is TRBV5-1; D is unclear. This CDR3 spans 15 amino acids. V was shortened by 2 bases and J by 2 bases, with 13 bases between the two germline ends. The germline V gene encodes CDR1 SGHRS and CDR2 YFSETQ. CDR3 DNA sequence: TGCGCCAGCAGCTTAATTTTCGGGGTAAACACTGAAGCTTTCTTT. It codes for CASSLIFGVNTEAFF. Variable domain in full (rest from reference TRBV5-1 and TRBJ1-1): KAGVTQTPRYLIKTRGQQVTLSCSPISGHRSVSWYQQTPGQGLQFLFEYFSETQRNKGNFPGRFSGRQFSNSRSEMNVSTLELGDSALYLCASSLIFGVNTEAFFGQGTRLTVV.

The V gene is TRBV27, the J gene TRBJ2-7, with D perhaps TRBD2 (6 bases). Germline lookup yields CDR1 MNHEY and CDR2 SMNVEV (reference sequence). Trimming left V 6 bases short and J 5 bases short, with 20 bases between. This CDR3 spans 15 amino acids. The CDR3 DNA reads as TGTGCCAGCAGCCCTGGGGACTCTCCGGCCCACGAGCAGTACTTC. Its protein product is CASSPGDSPAHEQYF.

The genes are TRBV9 and TRBJ2-2; 7 nucleotides match TRBD2. Germline V gene lookup returns CDR1 SGDLS and CDR2 YYNGEE. The CDR3 sequence is 13 residues long. V shed 5 bases, J shed 5 bases, and the junction held 3 bases outside the gene matches. CDR3 in amino acids: CASRVSGTGELFF. For the CDR3, the DNA is TGTGCCAGCAGAGTTAGCGGGACCGGGGAGCTGTTTTTT.

The rearrangement joins TRBV19 to TRBJ2-7; D remains unclear. CDR1 LNHDA and CDR2 SQIVND come from the germline V gene (reference sequence). CDR3 size: 15 residues. Trimming cost V 2 bases and J 0 bases, with 11 bases left between them. The CDR3 loop is CASSITLVDSYEQYF. The CDR3 nucleotides are TGTGCCAGTAGTATAACCCTAGTGGACTCCTACGAGCAGTACTTC.

There are a few counts of this clone. The genes are TRBV5-6 and TRBJ2-7; 8 bases align to TRBD1. V shed 0 bases, J shed 4 bases, and the junction held 3 bases outside the gene matches. The CDR3 contains 14 residues. Germline V gene lookup returns CDR1 SGHDT and CDR2 YYEEEE. DNA of the CDR3: TGTGCCAGCAGCTTGGGACAGGGGAGGTACGAGCAGTACTTC. Translating gives CASSLGQGRYEQYF.

The chain employs TRBV5-1 and TRBJ1-2; no reliable D call. The germline V gene encodes CDR1 SGHRS and CDR2 YFSETQ. The V gene lost 0 bases and the J gene lost 3 bases, with 12 bases spanning the gap. The CDR3 covers 15 residues. The CDR3: CASSLDSQAHYGYTF. Here the CDR3 DNA reads TGCGCCAGCAGCTTGGACTCGCAGGCCCACTATGGCTACACCTTC.

The gene calls are TRBV4-2 and TRBJ2-7; 7 nucleotides align to TRBD1. CDR3 length: 16 amino acids. CDR1 is LGHNA and CDR2 is YNFKEQ in the germline V gene. Trimming took 4 bases from V and 1 from J; bases not matched to a gene: 10. The CDR3 DNA sequence: TGTGCCAGCAGCCCCTCGGCAGGGGACAGTTCCTACGAGCAGTACTTC. This translates into CASSPSAGDSSYEQYF.

This clone was counted once. V and J are TRBV12-5 and TRBJ1-3, with D tentatively TRBD1 (6 bases). V was clipped by 3 bases and J by 0 bases, with 9 bases between them. Looked up from germline, CDR1 is LGHNT and CDR2 is FRNRAP. CDR3 length: 15 amino acids. The DNA of the CDR3 is TGTGCTAGTGGTTTTGGACAGCTCTCTGGAAACACCATATATTTT. It is translated as CASGFGQLSGNTIYF.

The CDR3 loop is CASSLPNPGGYTF. The CDR3, as DNA: TGTGCCAGCAGCTTGCCCAATCCGGGGGGCTACACCTTC. J is TRBJ1-2 and V is TRBV5-8, with no clear D. Germline CDR1 reads SGHTS; CDR2 reads YDEGEE. This CDR3 is built from 13 residues. Trimming removed 1 base from V and 8 bases from J, with 12 bases in between.

The chain employs TRBV5-1 and TRBJ1-2; a weak D match, TRBD1 (6 bases). Germline V gives CDR1 SGHRS, CDR2 YFSETQ. V lost 2 bases and J 13 bases, leaving 24 bases between the germline ends. This CDR3 region has 15 residues. CDR3 residues: CASSLLGLQGGGGTF. The CDR3 bases are TGCGCCAGCAGCTTATTGGGACTACAGGGTGGAGGTGGCACCTTC.

V and J are TRBV30 and TRBJ1-1, with TRBD1 as a possible D gene (6 bases). Trimming stripped 4 bases from V and 0 bases from J, with 24 bases between. Germline lookup yields CDR1 GTSNPN and CDR2 SVGIG (reference sequence). The CDR3 extends over 18 amino acids. The CDR3 loop is CAWNAGRGTTLMNTEAFF. The CDR3 DNA reads TGTGCCTGGAATGCAGGGAGGGGGACAACCCTCATGAACACTGAAGCTTTCTTT.

The V gene is TRBV11-2, the J gene TRBJ2-1; D not resolved. Trimming took off 5 bases at V and 7 bases at J, with 9 bases between the two ends. Germline V gene data show CDR1 as SGHAT and CDR2 as FQNNGV. The CDR3 loop spans 12 amino acids. The DNA for the CDR3 is TGTGCCAGCAGCCACGAGAGGAATGAGCAGTTCTTC. It yields the protein CASSHERNEQFF.

J is TRBJ1-1 and V is TRBV10-3, with TRBD1 as a possible D gene (6 bases). The V gene lost 6 bases and the J gene lost 7 bases, with 15 bases spanning the gap. Germline values: CDR1 ENHRY, CDR2 SYGVKD. The CDR3 has 13 amino acids. CDR3 region: CAISEQGRGEAFF. CDR3 nucleotide sequence: TGTGCCATCAGCGAACAGGGCAGGGGTGAAGCTTTCTTT.